The 9 T cell receptor beta chains in this list originate from one sample, sequenced in a study of blood T cell repertoires in COVID-19. The method was immunoSEQ multiplex PCR; TCRdb's version includes in-frame clones alone and lacks a portion of them. Counted here are hundreds of thousands of clones, approximately 90% occurring once; the ten biggest clones make up about 0.24%. Material for sequencing was peripheral blood. The receptors here all came from a woman younger than 35 with acute or convalescent COVID-19.

This sequence joins TRBV7-2 and TRBJ1-2, with no clear D. Germline V lookup: CDR1 SGHTA, CDR2 FQGNSA. V lost 2 bases and J lost 2, with 12 bases in between. This CDR3 has 15 residues. The CDR3 sequence is CASSLLQTLNYGYTF. The DNA of the CDR3 is TGTGCCAGCAGCTTACTACAGACACTCAACTATGGCTACACCTTC.

This clone was seen only a few times. The chain employs TRBV6-7 and TRBJ1-2; no firm D call. TRBV6-7 is sorted into the ORF group, with uncertain function. This CDR3 is 14 amino acids long. V was cut by 2 bases and J by 4 bases, with 11 bases left in between. Here the CDR3 DNA reads TGTGCCAGCAGTTACGAGTGCGTCGTCTATGGCTACACCTTC. Its protein is CASSYECVVYGYTF.

The chain couples TRBV6-5 to TRBJ2-7; TRBD1 aligns across 9 bases. CDR3 length: 13 amino acids. CDR1 and CDR2 (germline): MNHEY, SVGAGI. V gave up 9 bases and J gave up 2 bases; unmatched junction bases: 5. CDR3 DNA sequence: TGTGCCAGTCAGACAGGGGGGCCCTACGAGCAGTACTTC. This gives the protein CASQTGGPYEQYF.

This clone was seen only once. The chain is built from TRBV24-1 and TRBJ2-3, with TRBD2 as a possible D gene (5 bases). V shed 0 bases and J shed 5 bases, with 11 bases lying between them. CDR1 and CDR2 (germline): KGHDR, SFDVKD. CDR3 length equals 15 residues. The CDR3 DNA reads TGTGCCACCAGTGATTTGGGGAACCGGGGAGATACGCAGTATTTT. Translating gives CATSDLGNRGDTQYF.

Only a few counts were recorded for this clone. The genes are TRBV30 and TRBJ1-6, with 9 bases identical to TRBD1. The J segment lost 9 bases and the V segment lost 0 bases, leaving 15 bases of the junction unmatched. The CDR3 totals 18 residues. Germline V gives CDR1 GTSNPN, CDR2 SVGIG (reference sequence). The DNA of the CDR3 is TGTGCCTGGAGTGTACGGGACAGGGTTTCCGTGTCCGGTTCACCCCTCCACTTT. Translation: CAWSVRDRVSVSGSPLHF.

The chain uses TRBV5-1 and TRBJ2-7; a weak D match, TRBD1 (5 bases). The germline CDR1 and CDR2 sequences are SGHRS and YFSETQ. Trimming took 0 bases from V and 4 from J, leaving 11 bases between them. This CDR3 comprises 14 residues. CDR3 region: CASSLGATAYEQYF. Here the CDR3 DNA reads TGCGCCAGCAGCTTGGGGGCGACAGCTTACGAGCAGTACTTC.

This clone has more than one count but fewer than ten. The chain joins TRBV7-2 to TRBJ1-6; D is uncertain. CDR1 and CDR2 (germline): SGHTA, FQGNSA. The germline V and J ends were trimmed by 5 bases and 10 bases, with 15 bases remaining between them. This CDR3 has 14 amino acids. CDR3 amino acids: CASSPVAGDSPLHF. CDR3 nucleotides: TGTGCCAGCAGCCCCGTTGCGGGCGACTCACCCCTCCACTTT.

The chain links TRBV7-3 to TRBJ2-7, with 9 bases matching TRBD2. J gave up 2 bases and V 5 bases, and 4 bases lay outside the gene matches. This CDR3 has 14 amino acids. From germline, CDR1 is SGHTA and CDR2 FQGTGA. The CDR3 is CASSPSGGPYEQYF. Written as DNA, the CDR3 is TGTGCCAGCAGCCCCAGCGGGGGGCCCTACGAGCAGTACTTC.

This chain links TRBV15 with TRBJ2-7; 12 bases map to TRBD2. The CDR3 runs 15 residues. With V trimmed by 5 bases and J by 0 bases, 2 bases remained unmatched. The germline CDR1 and CDR2 sequences are LNHNV and YYDKDF (reference sequence). CDR3 in amino acids: CATSLTSGGSYEQYF. DNA of the CDR3: TGTGCCACCAGCTTGACTAGCGGGGGCTCCTACGAGCAGTACTTC.